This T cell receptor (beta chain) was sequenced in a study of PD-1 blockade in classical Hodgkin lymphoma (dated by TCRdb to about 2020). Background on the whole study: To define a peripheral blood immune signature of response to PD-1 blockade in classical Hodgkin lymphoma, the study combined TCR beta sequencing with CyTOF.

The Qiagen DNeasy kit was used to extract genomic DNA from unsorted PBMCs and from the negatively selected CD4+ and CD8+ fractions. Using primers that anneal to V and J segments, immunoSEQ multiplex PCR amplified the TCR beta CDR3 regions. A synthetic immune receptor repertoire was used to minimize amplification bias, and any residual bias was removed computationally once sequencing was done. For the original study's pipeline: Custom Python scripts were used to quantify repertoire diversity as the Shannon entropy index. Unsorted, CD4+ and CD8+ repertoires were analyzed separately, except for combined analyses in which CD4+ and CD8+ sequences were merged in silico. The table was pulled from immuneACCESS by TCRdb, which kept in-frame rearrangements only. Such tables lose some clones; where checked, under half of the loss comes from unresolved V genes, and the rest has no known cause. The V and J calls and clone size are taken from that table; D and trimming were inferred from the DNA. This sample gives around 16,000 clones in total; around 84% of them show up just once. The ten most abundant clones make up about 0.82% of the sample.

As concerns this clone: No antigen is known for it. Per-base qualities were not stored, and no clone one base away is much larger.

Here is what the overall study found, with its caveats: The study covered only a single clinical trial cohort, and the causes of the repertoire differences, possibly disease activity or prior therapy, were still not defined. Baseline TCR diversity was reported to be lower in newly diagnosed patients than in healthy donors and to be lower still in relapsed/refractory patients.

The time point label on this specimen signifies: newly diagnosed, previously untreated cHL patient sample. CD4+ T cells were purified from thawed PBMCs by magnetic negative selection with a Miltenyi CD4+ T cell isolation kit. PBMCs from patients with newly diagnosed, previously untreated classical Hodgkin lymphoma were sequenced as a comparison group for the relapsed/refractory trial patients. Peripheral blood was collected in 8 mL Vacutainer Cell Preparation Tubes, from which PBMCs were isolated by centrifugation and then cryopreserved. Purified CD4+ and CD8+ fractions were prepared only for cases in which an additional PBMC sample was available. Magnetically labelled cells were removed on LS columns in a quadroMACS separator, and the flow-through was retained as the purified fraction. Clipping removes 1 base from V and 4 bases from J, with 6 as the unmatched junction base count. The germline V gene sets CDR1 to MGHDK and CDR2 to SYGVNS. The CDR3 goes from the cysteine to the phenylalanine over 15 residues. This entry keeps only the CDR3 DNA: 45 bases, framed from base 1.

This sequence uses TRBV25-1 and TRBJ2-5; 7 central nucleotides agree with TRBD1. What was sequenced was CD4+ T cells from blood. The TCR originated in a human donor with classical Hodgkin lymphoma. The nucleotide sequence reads TGTGCCAGCAGTGAATGGGGACAGTTCCCAGAGACCCAGTACTTC. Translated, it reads CASSEWGQFPETQYF.